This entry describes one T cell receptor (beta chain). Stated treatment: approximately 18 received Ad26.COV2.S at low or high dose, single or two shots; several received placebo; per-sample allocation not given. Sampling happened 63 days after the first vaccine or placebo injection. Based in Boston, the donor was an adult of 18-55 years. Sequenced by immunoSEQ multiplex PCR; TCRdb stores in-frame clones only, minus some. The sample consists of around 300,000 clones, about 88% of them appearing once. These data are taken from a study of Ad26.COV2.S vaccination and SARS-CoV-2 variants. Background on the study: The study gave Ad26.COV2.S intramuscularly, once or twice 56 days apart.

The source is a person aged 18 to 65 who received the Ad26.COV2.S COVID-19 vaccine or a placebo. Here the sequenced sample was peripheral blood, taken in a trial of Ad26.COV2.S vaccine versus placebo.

The CDR3 DNA sequence: TGTGCCAGCAGCACGGAGGGACAGGGGCTTCCTTTCCGCGCCTTCACAGATACGCAGTATTTT. Translating gives CASSTEGQGLPFRAFTDTQYF. The V and J genes are TRBV7-9 and TRBJ2-3; 10 bases agree with TRBD1. This CDR3 is built from 21 residues. Germline values: CDR1 SEHNR, CDR2 FQNEAQ (reference sequence). V shed 5 bases and J 2 bases; nucleotides not matched to a gene: 22. The whole variable domain, filled in from reference TRBV7-9 and TRBJ2-3, reads DTGVSQNPRHKITKRGQNVTFRCDPISEHNRLYWYRQTLGQGPEFLTYFQNEAQLEKSRLLSDRFSAERPKGSFSTLEIQRTEQGDSAMYLCASSTEGQGLPFRAFTDTQYFGPGTRLTVL.